The entry below gives a single T cell receptor (beta chain) sequence along with its context. This sample was included in a study of blood T cell repertoires in COVID-19. Study context: Sites in the United States, Italy and Spain provided acute and convalescent COVID-19 samples. Sample material is recorded as cDNA or gDNA derived from T cells, B-cell-depleted T cells, or PBMCs.

Under the authors' procedure: Amplification from reference gene primers served as the basis for estimated nucleated cell counts. Only in-frame clones appear in the TCRdb table, and some are missing; sequencing was by immunoSEQ multiplex PCR. Clonal size and the V and J genes are those of that table, whereas D and trimming came from the DNA. The sample includes some 150,000 clones, just over 85% seen only once; the top ten take approximately 3.5%. This receptor was taken from a man in his 70s with acute or convalescent COVID-19. The sequenced sample consisted of peripheral blood.

This CDR3 is CSARGSGVSYEQYF. As DNA, the CDR3 is TGCAGCGCCCGGGGTAGCGGGGTCTCCTACGAGCAGTACTTC. This chain joins TRBV29-1 and TRBJ2-7; 8 bases are a match to TRBD2. The germline V gene has CDR1 SQVTM and CDR2 ANQGSEA. The CDR3 spans 14 residues. V dropped 7 bases and J dropped 0; count of bases not matched to a gene: 8.